A single sample gave rise to the 23 T cell receptor beta chains below, sequenced in a study of neurological immune-mediated disorders (dated by TCRdb to between 2018 and 2021). Library preparation used 5' RACE. The sequencer was an Illumina HiSeq 2500. TCRdb reprocessed the public reads (quality trimming at Q25 with fastp, clone calling with MiXCR) and kept in-frame beta chains. Identical CDR3 proteins give one entry, which carries the most common genes and DNA. In all, the sample holds tens of thousands of distinct CDR3 sequences, and roughly 15% of those were seen once. The ten largest make up roughly 7.3% of the sample. Sequenced input: PBMCs. Receptors originate from a woman between 45 and 65 years old in good health.

This clonotype has a count of ten or more. The chain employs TRBV12-3 or TRBV12-4 and TRBJ1-5; 7 nucleotides agree with TRBD1. Germline trimming cut 3 bases from V and 5 bases from J; bases unmatched to any gene: 1. This CDR3 is 13 amino acids long. The CDR3 DNA is TGTGCCAGCAGTTTCGACAGGGATCAGCCCCAGCATTTT. Amino acids: CASSFDRDQPQHF.

The sample holds a few counts of this clonotype. The V and J genes are TRBV20-1 and TRBJ2-7; TRBD2 matches at 7 bases. Looked up from germline, CDR1 is DFQATT and CDR2 is SNEGSKA (reference sequence). V trimming: 5 bases; J trimming: 2 bases; junction bases outside the gene matches: 12. The CDR3 spans 15 residues. CDR3 amino acids: CSAPHSGRGTYEQYF. The DNA for the CDR3 is TGCAGTGCTCCACACTCGGGGCGGGGGACCTACGAGCAGTACTTC.

This clonotype was counted ten times or more. The V and J genes are TRBV20-1 and TRBJ1-4; D possibly corresponds to TRBD1 (6 bases). The germline V gene has CDR1 DFQATT and CDR2 SNEGSKA (reference sequence). This CDR3 spans 15 amino acids. V gave up 6 bases and J gave up 6 bases, with 20 bases separating them. The CDR3 coding sequence is TGCAGTGCGGGCCGGGGGGGCAGGATGGATGAAAAACTGTTTTTT. Its translation is CSAGRGGRMDEKLFF.

This clonotype has only a few counts. The chain carries TRBV2 and TRBJ2-5; 10 bases align to TRBD2. The CDR3 contains 14 residues. The trim removed 8 bases at V and 7 bases at J, leaving 10 bases unmatched. Germline values: CDR1 SNHLY, CDR2 FYNNEI. In nucleotides, the CDR3 is TGTGCCAGCGATGAGACTCTAGCGGGGGCGACCCAGTACTTC. Its translation is CASDETLAGATQYF.

The chain employs TRBV29-1 and TRBJ2-5; no firm D call. Trimming cost V 7 bases and J 2 bases, with 14 bases left between them. There are 13 residues in the CDR3. Germline V lookup: CDR1 SQVTM, CDR2 ANQGSEA. CDR3 region: CSARHGGQETQYF. For the CDR3, the DNA is TGCAGCGCAAGACACGGTGGGCAAGAGACCCAGTACTTC.

As to this clonotype: It may be a read error: a sequence one base away is much more abundant. Since no conserved phenylalanine or tryptophan closes the CDR3, a read error is the likely cause. The CDR3 bases are TGTGCCAGCAGCTTAGAGTCCCCCTCCTACGAGCAGTACCTC. This sequence encodes CASSLESPSYEQYL. The chain uses TRBV11-3 and TRBJ2-7; D is undetermined. Germline-derived CDR1 and CDR2 are SGHNT and YENEEA. This CDR3 region has 14 residues. Deletions cut 0 bases from V and 0 bases from J, with 6 bases between.

This clonotype was counted at least ten times. V usage is TRBV29-1 and J usage is TRBJ1-1, with 7 bases that match TRBD1. The CDR3 spans 13 residues. The germline gives CDR1 SQVTM, CDR2 ANQGSEA. Trimming at V came to 3 bases and at J to 10 bases, leaving 11 bases not matched to a gene. CDR3 sequence (DNA): TGCAGCGTTGAGATTCAGGGGGGCAGTGGAGCTTTCTTT. It is translated as CSVEIQGGSGAFF.

This clonotype came up many times. The genes are TRBV11-2 and TRBJ2-3; D is uncertain. This CDR3 is built from 12 residues. Germline CDR1 and CDR2: SGHAT and FQNNGV. Between the trimmed V and J ends, which lost 5 bases and 7 bases, there was a span of 10 bases. As DNA, the CDR3 is TGTGCCAGCAGCCCGGGTCTCAATACGCAGTATTTT. Encoded protein: CASSPGLNTQYF.

This clonotype was counted ten times or more. The rearrangement joins TRBV12-3 or TRBV12-4 to TRBJ1-1; unclear D gene. The CDR3 has 12 residues. With 4 bases removed from V and 7 bases from J, the gap between germline ends came to 10 bases. CDR3 nucleotide sequence: TGTGCCAGCAGTTCGATACCCGGTGAAGCTTTCTTT. Protein: CASSSIPGEAFF.

For this clonotype: Possible read error: a much larger clone is one base away. The chain is built from TRBV20-1 and TRBJ2-1; D is ambiguous. This CDR3 has 13 amino acids. V gave up 0 bases and J gave up 7 bases, with 10 bases separating them. Germline CDR1 and CDR2: DFQATT and SNEGSKA (reference sequence). The CDR3 nucleotides are TGCAGTGCTAGAGATCCATACCAAAATGAGCAGTTCTTC. Encoded protein: CSARDPYQNEQFF.

The chain recombines TRBV20-1 with TRBJ2-1, with TRBD2 identical over 7 bases. J lost 8 bases, V lost 2 bases, and 9 bases had no gene match. This CDR3 has 14 residues. Germline CDR1 is DFQATT and CDR2 is SNEGSKA (reference sequence). The CDR3 DNA follows: TGCAGTGCTAGAAGCGGGACTTACGGTTATGAGCAGTTCTTC. Translation: CSARSGTYGYEQFF.

Comments on this clonotype: This clone may be a read error of a much larger clone one base away. The V call is TRBV15, the J call TRBJ2-7, with a possible D match to TRBD2 (5 bases). Germline lookup yields CDR1 LNHNV and CDR2 YYDKDF (reference sequence). The CDR3 covers 12 residues. For the CDR3, the DNA is TGTGCCACCAGCCCAGCTGAGGGCGAGCAGAACTTC. It translates to CATSPAEGEQNF.

The chain has TRBV27 and TRBJ1-5, with 8 bases that match TRBD1. Germline values: CDR1 MNHEY, CDR2 SMNVEV (reference sequence). CDR3 length: 15 residues. V gave up 5 bases and J gave up 5 bases; unmatched junction bases: 8. Here the CDR3 DNA reads TGTGCCAGCAGTCACGGACAGGGAGGTTATCAGCCCCAGCATTTT. This codes for CASSHGQGGYQPQHF.

This clonotype was counted many times. The chain combines TRBV24-1 with TRBJ2-3, with 8 bases aligning to TRBD1. Germline V gene data show CDR1 as KGHDR and CDR2 as SFDVKD. V gave up 4 bases and J gave up 1 base; unmatched junction bases: 6. The CDR3 extends over 16 amino acids. The CDR3: CATSEPTGDRTDTQYF. The CDR3 bases are TGTGCCACCAGTGAGCCGACAGGGGACCGCACAGATACGCAGTATTTT.

This clonotype came up many times. V gene TRBV20-1 combines with J gene TRBJ2-2; possibly TRBD1 for D (7 bases). The ends were cut back, 5 bases at V and 4 bases at J, with 11 bases in the middle. The length of the CDR3 is 13 residues. Germline assignment: CDR1 DFQATT and CDR2 SNEGSKA (reference sequence). CDR3 sequence: CSAAQGGTGELFF. DNA of the CDR3: TGCAGTGCTGCTCAGGGGGGCACCGGGGAGCTGTTTTTT.

This clonotype occurred a few times. V and J are TRBV30 and TRBJ2-6; D is unclear. Trimming removed 4 bases at V and 0 bases at J, with 16 bases between. CDR1 is GTSNPN, CDR2 SVGIG, per germline (reference sequence). This CDR3 comprises 17 residues. The CDR3 here is CAWTQTTYYSGANVLTF. Here the CDR3 DNA reads TGTGCCTGGACCCAGACCACCTACTACTCTGGGGCCAACGTCCTGACTTTC.

This clonotype was seen a handful of times. The V gene is TRBV14, the J gene TRBJ1-6; 7 nucleotides align to TRBD1. Germline-derived CDR1 and CDR2 are SGHDN and FVKESK. J was trimmed by 4 bases and V by 3 bases; bases with no gene match: 9. There are 17 residues in the CDR3. The DNA for the CDR3 is TGTGCCAGCAGCCAGGCCGCCGGGACAGAATATAATTCACCCCTCCACTTT. Encoded protein: CASSQAAGTEYNSPLHF. The full variable domain, its missing parts supplied by reference TRBV14 and TRBJ1-6, is EAGVTQFPSHSVIEKGQTVTLRCDPISGHDNLYWYRRVMGKEIKFLLHFVKESKQDESGMPNNRFLAERTGGTYSTLKVQPAELEDSGVYFCASSQAAGTEYNSPLHFGNGTRLTVT.

This clonotype occurred many times. V usage is TRBV5-1 and J usage is TRBJ1-1; weak D call: TRBD1 (6 bases). Trimming stripped 4 bases from V and 4 bases from J, with 23 bases between. The V gene's germline CDR1 is SGHRS and CDR2 YFSETQ. The CDR3 sequence is 17 residues long. CDR3: CASSDPVAGDYGTEAFF. CDR3 coding DNA: TGCGCCAGCAGCGACCCGGTCGCAGGGGATTACGGCACTGAAGCTTTCTTT.

This clonotype was seen repeatedly, ten times or more. The chain links TRBV20-1 to TRBJ1-1; D unresolved. Trimming took 0 bases from V and 0 from J, leaving 8 bases between them. The CDR3 consists of 14 residues. The germline V gene encodes CDR1 DFQATT and CDR2 SNEGSKA (reference sequence). The CDR3 coding sequence is TGCAGTGCTAGAGAGCCATCGATGAACACTGAAGCTTTCTTT. It is translated as CSAREPSMNTEAFF.

Ten or more counts support this clonotype. The chain joins TRBV7-2 to TRBJ2-7; D is unclear. V lost 1 base to trimming and J lost 0 bases, with 7 bases between them. The CDR3 is made up of 14 amino acids. Germline-derived CDR1 and CDR2 are SGHTA and FQGNSA. The CDR3 spells CASSLGTASYEQYF. CDR3 nucleotide sequence: TGTGCCAGCAGCTTAGGGACCGCCTCCTACGAGCAGTACTTC.

The chain joins TRBV5-1 to TRBJ2-5; 10 positions agree with TRBD2. Per the germline V gene, CDR1 is SGHRS and CDR2 is YFSETQ. This CDR3 comprises 15 residues. V lost 4 bases and J lost 3; bases outside the gene matches: 6. The CDR3 is CASSLLAGKEETQYF. The DNA for the CDR3 is TGCGCCAGCAGCCTACTAGCGGGAAAAGAAGAGACCCAGTACTTC.

At least ten counts were recorded for this clonotype. The chain has TRBV15 and TRBJ2-1, with 8 bases identical to TRBD2. Germline CDR1 is LNHNV and CDR2 is YYDKDF (reference sequence). The CDR3 length is 17 residues. The J segment lost 7 bases and the V segment lost 4 bases, leaving 15 bases of the junction unmatched. CDR3 loop: CATSIYPSREARNEQFF. CDR3 nucleotide sequence: TGTGCCACCAGCATATATCCCTCGCGGGAGGCGCGGAATGAGCAGTTCTTC.

This clonotype was detected ten times or more. V gene TRBV5-1 combines with J gene TRBJ2-7, with 10 bases matching TRBD1. With 0 bases clipped from V and 4 bases from J, the junction kept 4 bases outside the gene matches. The length of the CDR3 is 15 residues. CDR1 and CDR2 (germline): SGHRS, YFSETQ. The CDR3 loop reads CASSLGGQGSYEQYF. The CDR3 nucleotides are TGCGCCAGCAGCTTGGGGGGACAGGGGTCGTACGAGCAGTACTTC. Filled out from reference TRBV5-1 and TRBJ2-7, the complete variable domain reads KAGVTQTPRYLIKTRGQQVTLSCSPISGHRSVSWYQQTPGQGLQFLFEYFSETQRNKGNFPGRFSGRQFSNSRSEMNVSTLELGDSALYLCASSLGGQGSYEQYFGPGTRLTVT.